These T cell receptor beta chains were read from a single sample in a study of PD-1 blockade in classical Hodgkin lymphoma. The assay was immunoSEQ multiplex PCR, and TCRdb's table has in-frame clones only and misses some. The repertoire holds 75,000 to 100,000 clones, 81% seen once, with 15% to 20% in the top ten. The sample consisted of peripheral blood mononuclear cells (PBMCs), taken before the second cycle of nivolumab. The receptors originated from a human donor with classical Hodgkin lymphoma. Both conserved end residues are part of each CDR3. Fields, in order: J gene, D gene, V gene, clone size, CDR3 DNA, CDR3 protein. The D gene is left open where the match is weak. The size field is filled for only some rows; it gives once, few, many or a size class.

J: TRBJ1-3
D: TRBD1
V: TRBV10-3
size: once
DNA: TGTGCCATCAGTGGACGGGACAGACCCACCTCTGGAAACACCATATATTTT
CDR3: CAISGRDRPTSGNTIYF

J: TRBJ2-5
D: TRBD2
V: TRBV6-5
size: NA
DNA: TGTGCCAGCAGTTACGGGGTGGTAGCGGGAGGGGAGACCCAGTACTTC
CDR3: CASSYGVVAGGETQYF

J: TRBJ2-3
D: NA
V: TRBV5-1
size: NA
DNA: TGCGCCAGCAGCTTGGGGGGAACTAGCACAGATACGCAGTATTTT
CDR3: CASSLGGTSTDTQYF

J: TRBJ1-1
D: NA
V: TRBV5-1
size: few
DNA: TGCGCCAGCAGCGCACCCCCGGGGGGCACTGAAGCTTTCTTT
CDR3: CASSAPPGGTEAFF

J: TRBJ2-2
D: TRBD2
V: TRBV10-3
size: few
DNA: TGTGCCATCGCGGGACTAGCGGGAGGAGTGGGTACCGGGGAGCTGTTTTTT
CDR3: CAIAGLAGGVGTGELFF

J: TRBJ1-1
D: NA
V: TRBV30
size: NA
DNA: TGTGCCTGGAGTGGACCCGAAAATTCTTATGAAGCTTTCTTT
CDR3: CAWSGPENSYEAFF

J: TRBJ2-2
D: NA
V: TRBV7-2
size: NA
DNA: TGTGCCAGCAGCTTACTTGGGGTCGGGAACACCGGGGAGCTGTTTTTT
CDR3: CASSLLGVGNTGELFF

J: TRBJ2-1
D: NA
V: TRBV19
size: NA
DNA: TGTGCCAGTAGTTGGTCGACCTACAATGAGCAGTTCTTC
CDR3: CASSWSTYNEQFF

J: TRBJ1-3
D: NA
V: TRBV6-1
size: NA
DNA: NA
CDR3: CASSVGQGTPLYF

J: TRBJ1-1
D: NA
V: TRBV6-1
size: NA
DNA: TGTGCCAGCAGTGCAGGACCCTCTCTAGGCTTCTTT
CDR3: CASSAGPSLGFF

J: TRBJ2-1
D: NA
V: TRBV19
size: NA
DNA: TGTGCCGTCCAATTTACTAGCCTCTCCTACAATGAGCAGTTCTTC
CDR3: CAVQFTSLSYNEQFF

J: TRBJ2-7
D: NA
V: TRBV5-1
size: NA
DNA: TGCGCCAGCACCCTGACCTACAGGGTTGGGTCCTACGAGCAGTACTTC
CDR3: CASTLTYRVGSYEQYF

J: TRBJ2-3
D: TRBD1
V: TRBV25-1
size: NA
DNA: TGTGCCAGCAGGAGACAGGGAGCAGATACGCAGTATTTT
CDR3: CASRRQGADTQYF

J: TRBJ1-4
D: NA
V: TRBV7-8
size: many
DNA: TGTGCCAGCAGCTATACAGCCGGCGCTAATGAAAAACTGTTTTTT
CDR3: CASSYTAGANEKLFF

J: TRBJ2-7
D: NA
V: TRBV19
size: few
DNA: TGTGCCAGTAGTATAGCTGGCTACGAGCAGTACTTC
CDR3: CASSIAGYEQYF

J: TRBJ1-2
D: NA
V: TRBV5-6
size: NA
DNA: TGTGCCAGCAGCTCGCTAGGGACCGACTATGGCTACACCTTC
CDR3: CASSSLGTDYGYTF

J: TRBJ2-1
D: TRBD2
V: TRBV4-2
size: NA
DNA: TGTGCCAGCAGCCCGGCGGGAGATCCTCCTAATGAGCAGTTCTTC
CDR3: CASSPAGDPPNEQFF

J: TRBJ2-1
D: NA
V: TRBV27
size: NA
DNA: TGTGCCAGCAGTTTTGACAATTACAATGAGCAGTTCTTC
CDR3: CASSFDNYNEQFF

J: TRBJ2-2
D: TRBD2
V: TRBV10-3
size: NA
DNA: TGTGCCATCAGTGATTCGGCGGGGGTTGCCGGGGAGCTGTTTTTT
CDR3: CAISDSAGVAGELFF

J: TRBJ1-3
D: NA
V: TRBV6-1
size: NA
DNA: TGTGCCAGCACCCGGGGGGGGGCTGGAAACACCATATATTTT
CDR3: CASTRGGAGNTIYF

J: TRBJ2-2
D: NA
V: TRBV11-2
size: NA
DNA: TGTGCCAGCAGCCCGGGACTCTCCGGGGAGCTGTTTTTT
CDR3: CASSPGLSGELFF

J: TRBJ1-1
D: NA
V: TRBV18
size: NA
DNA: TGTGCCAGCTCACCCGGACTTAACACTGAAGCTTTCTTT
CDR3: CASSPGLNTEAFF

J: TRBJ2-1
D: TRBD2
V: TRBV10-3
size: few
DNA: TGTGCCATCAGTGAGTTAGCTAGCGGGGCAAACAATGAGCAGTTCTTC
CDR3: CAISELASGANNEQFF

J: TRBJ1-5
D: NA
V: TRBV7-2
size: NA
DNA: TGTGCCAGCAGCTTAGTTTTGGATCAGCCCCAGCATTTT
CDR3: CASSLVLDQPQHF

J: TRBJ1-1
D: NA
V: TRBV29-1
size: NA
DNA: TGCAGCGTTATGATCCGAGCGTCTGAAGCTTTCTTT
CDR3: CSVMIRASEAFF

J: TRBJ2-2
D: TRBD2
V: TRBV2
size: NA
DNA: TGTGCCAGCAGTATACTAGCGGGAGCGGCCGGGGAGCTGTTTTTT
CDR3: CASSILAGAAGELFF

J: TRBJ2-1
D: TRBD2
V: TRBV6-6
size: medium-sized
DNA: TGTGCCAGCAGTTACGTTCTAGCGGGAGATAATGAGCAGTTCTTC
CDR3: CASSYVLAGDNEQFF

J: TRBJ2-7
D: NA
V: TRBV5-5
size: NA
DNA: TGTGCCAGCAGCAGTTTTACAGATTCCTACGAGCAGTACTTC
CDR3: CASSSFTDSYEQYF

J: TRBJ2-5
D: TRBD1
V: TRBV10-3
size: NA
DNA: TGTGCCATCAGTGCTACCCGGGACAGGGGGGAGACCCAGTACTTC
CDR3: CAISATRDRGETQYF

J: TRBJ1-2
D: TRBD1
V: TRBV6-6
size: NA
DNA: TGTGCCAGCAGTTACCCCACAGGGGAACATGGCTACACCTTC
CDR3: CASSYPTGEHGYTF

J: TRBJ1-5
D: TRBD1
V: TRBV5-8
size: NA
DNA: TGTGCCAGCAGCCAGGACAGGGCCTGGCATCAGCCCCAGCATTTT
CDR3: CASSQDRAWHQPQHF

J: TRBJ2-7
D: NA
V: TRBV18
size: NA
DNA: TGTGCCAGCTCACCAGGTAAAGAAAGCTCCTACGAGCAGTACTTC
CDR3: CASSPGKESSYEQYF

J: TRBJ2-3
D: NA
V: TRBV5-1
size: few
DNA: TGCGCCAGCAGCTTGGAGGCTATAGATACGCAGTATTTT
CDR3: CASSLEAIDTQYF

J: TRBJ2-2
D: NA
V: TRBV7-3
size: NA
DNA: TGTGCCAGCAGCCAACCGGGACCTCAGAACACCGGGGAGCTGTTTTTT
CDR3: CASSQPGPQNTGELFF

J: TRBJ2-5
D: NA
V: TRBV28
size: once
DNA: TGTGCCAGCAGTTTAGGAACCCTGGGAGAGACCCAGTACTTC
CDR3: CASSLGTLGETQYF

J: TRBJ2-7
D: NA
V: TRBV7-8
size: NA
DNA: TGTGCCAGCAGCTGGGGGGCAGCCTCCTCCTACGAGCAGTACTTC
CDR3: CASSWGAASSYEQYF

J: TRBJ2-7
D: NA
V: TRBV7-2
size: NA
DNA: TGTGCCAGCAGTTTGGGGAGGTTAGTCAGCGAGCAGTACTTC
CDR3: CASSLGRLVSEQYF

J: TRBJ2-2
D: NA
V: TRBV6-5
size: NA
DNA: TGTGCCAGCAGAAAGGCTACCGGGGAGCTGTTTTTT
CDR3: CASRKATGELFF

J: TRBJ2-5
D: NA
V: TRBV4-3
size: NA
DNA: TGCGCCAGCAGCCAAGAGGAGCGGAGTCTCCTCCAGTACTTC
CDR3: CASSQEERSLLQYF

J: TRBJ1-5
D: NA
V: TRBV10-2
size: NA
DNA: TGCGCCAGCACCCCAGTTTCGCGGGATCAGCCCCAGCATTTT
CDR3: CASTPVSRDQPQHF

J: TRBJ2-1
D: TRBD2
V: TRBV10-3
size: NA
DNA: TGTGCCATCAGTGTGGGACTAGCGGGGATTGGGGAGCAGTTCTTC
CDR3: CAISVGLAGIGEQFF

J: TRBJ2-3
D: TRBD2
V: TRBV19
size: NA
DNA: TGTGCCAGTAGCGGGAGGAGGTCAGATACGCAGTATTTT
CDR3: CASSGRRSDTQYF

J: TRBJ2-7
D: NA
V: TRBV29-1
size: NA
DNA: TGCAGCGTTGAAAGTGGAGGCAGGGGGAGGGCGCAGCAGTACTTC
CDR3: CSVESGGRGRAQQYF

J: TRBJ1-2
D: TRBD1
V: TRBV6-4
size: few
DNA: TGTGCCAGCAGTGACTCCAGGGGGCTGCGGGGCTACACCTTC
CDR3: CASSDSRGLRGYTF

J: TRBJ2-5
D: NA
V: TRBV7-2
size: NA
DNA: TGTGCCAGCAGCCCTGGAGAGGCAGAGACCCAGTACTTC
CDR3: CASSPGEAETQYF

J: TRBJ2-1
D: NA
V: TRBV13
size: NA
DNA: TGTGCCAGCAGCTCCACGCCCGGGACTTACAATGAGCAGTTCTTC
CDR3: CASSSTPGTYNEQFF

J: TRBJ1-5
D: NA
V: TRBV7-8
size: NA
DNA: TGTGCCAGCAGCCCGAACACAGGGACCGGCAATCAGCCCCAGCATTTT
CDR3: CASSPNTGTGNQPQHF

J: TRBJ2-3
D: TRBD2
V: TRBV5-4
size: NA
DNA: TGTGCCAGCAGCTCGACTAGCGGGAGCACAGATACGCAGTATTTT
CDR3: CASSSTSGSTDTQYF

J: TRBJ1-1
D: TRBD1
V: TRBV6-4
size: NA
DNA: TGTGCCAGCAGTGACTCGACAGGGGGTTCCACTGAAGCTTTCTTT
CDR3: CASSDSTGGSTEAFF

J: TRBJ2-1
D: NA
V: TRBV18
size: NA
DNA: TGTGCCAGCTCTCCACAGGTCCTGTACAATGAGCAGTTCTTC
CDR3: CASSPQVLYNEQFF

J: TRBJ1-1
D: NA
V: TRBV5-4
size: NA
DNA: TGTGCCAGCAGCCGGACAGTGAACACTGAAGCTTTCTTT
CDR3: CASSRTVNTEAFF

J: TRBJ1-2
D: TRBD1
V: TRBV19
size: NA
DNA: TGTGCCAGTAGCCCCACGACAGGGGACTATGGCTACACCTTC
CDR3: CASSPTTGDYGYTF

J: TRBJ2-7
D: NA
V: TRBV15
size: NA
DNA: TGTGCCACCAGCAGAGAAGCTATTTCCTACGAGCAGTACTTC
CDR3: CATSREAISYEQYF

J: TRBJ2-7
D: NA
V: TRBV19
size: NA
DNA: TGTGCCAGTAAGCGAGAACCAGGCGCGCAGTACTTC
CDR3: CASKREPGAQYF